What follows are 23 T cell receptor beta chains derived from one specimen sequenced in a study of T cell changes during pregnancy in multiple sclerosis. Produced via immunoSEQ multiplex PCR; TCRdb's table is partial and in-frame only. The sample has around 60,000 clones, roughly 90% seen once. The source material was peripheral blood, sampled in the third trimester of pregnancy. These TCRs come from a female donor in good health, enrolled as a control in a pregnancy study.

The chain carries TRBV7-9 and TRBJ2-7, with 9 bases that match TRBD2. Germline V lookup: CDR1 SEHNR, CDR2 FQNEAQ (reference sequence). The J segment lost 5 bases and the V segment lost 1 base, leaving 3 bases of the junction unmatched. This CDR3 is built from 14 residues. This chain's CDR3 is CASSLVAGEDEQYF. CDR3 coding DNA: TGTGCCAGCAGCTTAGTAGCGGGAGAGGACGAGCAGTACTTC.

This chain links TRBV11-2 with TRBJ1-4; the match to TRBD1 covers 7 bases. The germline V gene encodes CDR1 SGHAT and CDR2 FQNNGV. There are 15 residues in the CDR3. Trimming cost V 5 bases and J 8 bases; bases outside gene matches: 11. CDR3: CASSDVAQGNEKLFF. CDR3 sequence (DNA): TGTGCCAGCAGCGATGTGGCACAGGGGAACGAAAAACTGTTTTTT.

The genes are TRBV27 and TRBJ2-7; D might be TRBD2 (6 bases). V lost 8 bases and J 2 bases, leaving 13 bases between the germline ends. Germline CDR1 and CDR2: MNHEY and SMNVEV (reference sequence). The length of the CDR3 is 13 residues. The DNA of the CDR3 is TGTGCCAGCGGGACTCCCAATGCCTACGAGCAGTACTTC. This gives the protein CASGTPNAYEQYF.

The chain has TRBV30 and TRBJ1-2; D unresolved. V lost 0 bases and J 5 bases, leaving 13 bases between the germline ends. The CDR3 extends over 14 amino acids. CDR1 is GTSNPN and CDR2 is SVGIG in the germline V gene (reference sequence). Here the CDR3 reads CAWSVQGRGYGYTF. Written as DNA, the CDR3 is TGTGCCTGGAGTGTACAAGGGCGAGGGTATGGCTACACCTTC. Looking up the rest from reference TRBV30 and TRBJ1-2 gives the full variable domain: SQTIHQWPATLVQPVGSPLSLECTVEGTSNPNLYWYRQAAGRGLQLLFYSVGIGQISSEVPQNLSASRPQDRQFILSSKKLLLSDSGFYLCAWSVQGRGYGYTFGSGTRLTVV.

This chain links TRBV7-2 with TRBJ2-3, with D tentatively TRBD2 (5 bases). Trimming took off 0 bases at V and 1 base at J, with 11 bases between the two ends. This CDR3 has 16 residues. CDR1 and CDR2 (germline): SGHTA, FQGNSA. The CDR3 sequence: CASSLAFGAGTDTQYF. The CDR3 DNA sequence: TGTGCCAGCAGCTTAGCGTTTGGAGCGGGCACAGATACGCAGTATTTT.

V usage is TRBV6-1 and J usage is TRBJ2-1, with D unclear. Germline CDR1 MNHNS, CDR2 SASEGT. The V end lost 4 bases, the J end lost 7 bases, and 11 bases lay between the germline ends. The CDR3 covers 13 residues. The CDR3 nucleotides read TGTGCCAGCAGTGCAGTGGTATGGAATGAGCAGTTCTTC. Amino acid sequence: CASSAVVWNEQFF.

The chain employs TRBV6-1 and TRBJ1-4; TRBD1 is a possible D gene (5 bases). The CDR3 is made up of 17 amino acids. Deletions cut 2 bases from V and 2 bases from J, with 15 bases between. Germline CDR1 and CDR2: MNHNS and SASEGT. Here the CDR3 DNA reads TGTGCCAGCAGTGAACGTCGGGGGGAGGGGACTAATGAAAAACTGTTTTTT. It translates to CASSERRGEGTNEKLFF.

The chain is built from TRBV28 and TRBJ2-1; D is ambiguous. The CDR3 runs to 12 residues. Germline CDR1 MDHEN, CDR2 SYDVKM. Trimming pared 6 bases from V and 8 bases from J, leaving 11 bases between. This CDR3 reads CASSMRSYEQFF. The DNA for the CDR3 is TGTGCCAGCAGCATGAGGAGTTATGAGCAGTTCTTC.

This clone occurred once. The V call is TRBV7-9, the J call TRBJ2-7; 10 bases align to TRBD2. There are 15 residues in the CDR3. The germline V gene encodes CDR1 SEHNR and CDR2 FQNEAQ (reference sequence). V shed 5 bases and J 7 bases; nucleotides not matched to a gene: 11. Written as DNA, the CDR3 is TGTGCCAGCAGCCTAACCGGGACTAGCGTGTGGGAGCAGTACTTC. Encoded protein: CASSLTGTSVWEQYF. The full variable domain, rest sourced from reference TRBV7-9 and TRBJ2-7, is DTGVSQNPRHKITKRGQNVTFRCDPISEHNRLYWYRQTLGQGPEFLTYFQNEAQLEKSRLLSDRFSAERPKGSFSTLEIQRTEQGDSAMYLCASSLTGTSVWEQYFGPGTRLTVT.

The V gene is TRBV7-9, the J gene TRBJ2-5; 7 nucleotides match TRBD2. Trimming cost V 5 bases and J 2 bases; bases outside gene matches: 8. Germline-derived CDR1 and CDR2 are SEHNR and FQNEAQ (reference sequence). The CDR3 is 15 amino acids. This chain's CDR3 is CASSPRLAEQETQYF. The CDR3 DNA follows: TGTGCCAGCAGCCCCAGACTAGCTGAGCAAGAGACCCAGTACTTC.

This rearrangement joins TRBV15 to TRBJ1-4, with D unresolved. The CDR3 is 16 residues long. V shed 1 base and J shed 4 bases, with 13 bases lying between them. Germline CDR1 and CDR2: LNHNV and YYDKDF (reference sequence). CDR3: CATSRASTGFNEKLFF. The CDR3 DNA is TGTGCCACCAGCAGAGCTTCGACGGGGTTTAATGAAAAACTGTTTTTT. Filled out from reference TRBV15 and TRBJ1-4, the complete variable domain reads DAMVIQNPRYQVTQFGKPVTLSCSQTLNHNVMYWYQQKSSQAPKLLFHYYDKDFNNEADTPDNFQSRRPNTSFCFLDIRSPGLGDTAMYLCATSRASTGFNEKLFFGSGTQLSVL.

The rearrangement links TRBV2 to TRBJ2-2, with 8 bases identical to TRBD1. This CDR3 region has 15 residues. From germline, CDR1 is SNHLY and CDR2 FYNNEI. V lost 7 bases, J lost 0 bases, and 4 bases stayed unmatched. As DNA, the CDR3 is TGTGCCAGCAACCAGGACAGGGCGAACACCGGGGAGCTGTTTTTT. Protein: CASNQDRANTGELFF.

The genes are TRBV5-5 and TRBJ2-3; D may match TRBD1 or TRBD2 (6 bases each). V was shortened by 4 bases and J by 8 bases, with 17 bases between the two germline ends. This CDR3 is 14 amino acids long. Germline V CDR1 and CDR2: SGHKS, YYEKEE (reference sequence). CDR3 protein: CASSVDYLGATQYF. DNA of the CDR3: TGTGCCAGCAGCGTGGACTATTTGGGGGCTACGCAGTATTTT. Full variable domain (outside the CDR3, taken from reference TRBV5-5 and TRBJ2-3): DAGVTQSPTHLIKTRGQQVTLRCSPISGHKSVSWYQQVLGQGPQFIFQYYEKEERGRGNFPDRFSARQFPNYSSELNVNALLLGDSALYLCASSVDYLGATQYFGPGTRLTVL.

This chain links TRBV28 with TRBJ1-4, with a tentative D call TRBD1 (6 bases). V was trimmed by 3 bases and J by 7 bases, leaving 15 bases between them. This CDR3 is 15 amino acids long. Germline assignment: CDR1 MDHEN and CDR2 SYDVKM. The CDR3 DNA sequence: TGTGCCAGCAGTTTGTATGGCAGGGGTGGTGAAAAACTGTTTTTT. Its protein product is CASSLYGRGGEKLFF.

The chain is built from TRBV15 and TRBJ1-2; D call uncertain. The V gene lost 1 base and the J gene lost 0 bases, with 6 bases spanning the gap. Germline V CDR1 and CDR2: LNHNV, YYDKDF (reference sequence). The CDR3 loop spans 14 amino acids. CDR3 in DNA: TGTGCCACCAGCAGAGCCCAGGCTAACTATGGCTACACCTTC. It encodes CATSRAQANYGYTF.

This chain uses TRBV6-1 with TRBJ2-6, with D perhaps matching TRBD1 (5 bases). CDR3 length: 15 amino acids. Germline CDR1 reads MNHNS; CDR2 reads SASEGT. V was clipped by 7 bases and J by 4 bases, with 14 bases between them. The CDR3 loop reads CASIILRAGANVLTF. Here the CDR3 DNA reads TGTGCCAGCATAATTCTCAGGGCCGGGGCCAACGTCCTGACTTTC.

The CDR3 here is CASSVGGGAWETQYF. In nucleotides, the CDR3 is TGTGCCAGCAGCGTAGGCGGGGGGGCCTGGGAGACCCAGTACTTC. This rearrangement joins TRBV9 to TRBJ2-5; 9 positions match TRBD2. The CDR3 length is 15 residues. V gave up 0 bases and J gave up 5 bases; unmatched junction bases: 5. CDR1 SGDLS and CDR2 YYNGEE come from the germline V gene.

Only a few counts were recorded for this clone. V is TRBV6-1 and J is TRBJ1-2; a possible D gene is TRBD1 (5 bases). The V end was cut by 1 base, the J end by 4 bases, with 19 bases between. The CDR3 has 17 amino acids. CDR1 and CDR2 (germline): MNHNS, SASEGT. Written as DNA, the CDR3 is TGTGCCAGCAGTGAAGGAGCTCGTACAGGAGGGATCTATGGCTACACCTTC. This encodes CASSEGARTGGIYGYTF.

The CDR3 DNA reads as TGTGCCAGCACCAAACAGGGGACAGGAGGGTATGGCTACACCTTC. Protein: CASTKQGTGGYGYTF. This chain joins TRBV6-5 and TRBJ1-2; 8 bases map to TRBD1. The CDR3 is 15 residues long. CDR1 MNHEY and CDR2 SVGAGI come from the germline V gene. V shed 7 bases and J 5 bases; nucleotides not matched to a gene: 12.

The rearrangement joins TRBV7-8 to TRBJ2-3; D gene ambiguous. Trimming pared 0 bases from V and 5 bases from J, leaving 9 bases between. The CDR3 is made up of 14 amino acids. In germline, CDR1 is SGHVS, CDR2 FQNEAQ. The CDR3 sequence is CASSLAGDRDTQYF. For the CDR3, the DNA is TGTGCCAGCAGCTTAGCAGGAGATAGAGATACGCAGTATTTT.

V is TRBV7-9 and J is TRBJ2-5; possibly TRBD1 for D (8 bases). The CDR3 spans 14 residues. Trimming pared 4 bases from V and 5 bases from J, leaving 14 bases between. The germline V gene encodes CDR1 SEHNR and CDR2 FQNEAQ (reference sequence). The CDR3 sequence is CASSSTGEGETQYF. The DNA for the CDR3 is TGTGCCAGCAGCTCGACAGGGGAGGGGGAGACCCAGTACTTC.

The chain uses TRBV21-1 and TRBJ1-4. TRBV21-1 is designated a pseudogene. The length of the CDR3 is 13 residues. The CDR3 nucleotides read TGTGCCAGCACCCCGGGCGGGACGGAAAAACTGTTTTTT. This translates into CASTPGGTEKLFF.

The genes are TRBV29-1 and TRBJ1-2; D call uncertain. V was pared by 4 bases and J by 5 bases, with 8 bases between. The CDR3 covers 11 residues. Germline CDR1 SQVTM, CDR2 ANQGSEA. CDR3 DNA: TGCAGCGTTGTGGCAGTTTATGGCTACACCTTC. Its translation is CSVVAVYGYTF.